The source of this T cell receptor beta chain is a study of graft-versus-host responses after intestinal transplantation. Study-wide background: Tacrolimus plus steroids were given to all recipients for roughly 3 years, preceded by anti-thymocyte globulin induction.

The study, taken as a whole, reports: Recipient bone marrow held GvH clones, some seen earlier in ileum or blood.

Clones were read by immunoSEQ multiplex PCR, and TCRdb kept only the in-frame ones, dropping some. This table holds fewer than 25,000 clones, 40% found once. Germline V gene lookup returns CDR1 GTSNPN and CDR2 SVGIG (reference sequence). Losses at the gene ends were 0 bases for V and 7 bases for J; bases not matched to a gene: 8. The CDR3 spans 15 residues. Material: alloreactive CD4+ T cells from a mixed lymphocyte reaction culture, obtained before intestinal transplant. Subset: CFSE-low proliferating T cells sorted from roughly six-day pre-transplant mixed lymphocyte reaction (GvH or HvG direction). V is TRBV30 and J is TRBJ2-5; 10 bases agree with TRBD2. The clonotype comes from a human patient who received an intestinal transplant. CDR3 protein: CAWSVLAGGPGTQYF. The CDR3 DNA sequence: TGTGCCTGGAGTGTATTAGCGGGGGGCCCCGGGACCCAGTACTTC.